The 23 T cell receptor beta chains listed next were all sequenced from one sample in a study of cytomegalovirus exposure and HLA in healthy donors. PCR amplification relied on 60 Vbeta primers (plus 13 Jbeta primers). Sequencing used immunoSEQ multiplex PCR; TCRdb keeps in-frame clones, though not all of them. This sample has approximately 120,000 clones, with roughly 76% found just once. Sequencing used PBMCs. These receptors were obtained from a woman aged 60-70 years in good health and CMV-seropositive.

This sequence joins TRBV10-1 and TRBJ1-1; D gene uncertain. V was shortened by 11 bases and J by 2 bases, with 15 bases between the two germline ends. The CDR3 loop spans 13 amino acids. CDR1 is WNHNN, CDR2 SYGVQD, per germline (reference sequence). The CDR3 region has the DNA TGCGCCCGCCCACTGGTTATTAACACTGAAGCTTTCTTT. Protein: CARPLVINTEAFF.

This clone was counted between two and nine times. The rearrangement uses TRBV10-3 and TRBJ2-3; 7 bases fit TRBD1. This CDR3 spans 14 amino acids. V was pared by 7 bases and J by 3 bases, with 7 bases of the junction left unmatched. Germline V CDR1 and CDR2: ENHRY, SYGVKD. Here the CDR3 DNA reads TGTGCCATCAACAACGACAGGGAGACAGATACGCAGTATTTT. It specifies CAINNDRETDTQYF.

The rearrangement uses TRBV5-5 and TRBJ1-2; the D is unclear. Germline loops: CDR1 SGHKS, CDR2 YYEKEE (reference sequence). V lost 5 bases, J lost 4 bases, and 15 bases lay in between. The CDR3 length is 14 residues. In DNA, the CDR3 is TGTGCCAGCAGTTTTCGGGAACTCGGCTATGGCTACACCTTC. Translating it yields CASSFRELGYGYTF.

A single count supports this clone. The V gene is TRBV11-1, the J gene TRBJ2-1, with 8 bases fitting TRBD2. After removal of 1 base from V and 3 bases from J, the junction contained 2 bases not matched to a gene. Germline V gene sequence: CDR1 SGHAT, CDR2 FQDESV (reference sequence). This CDR3 is built from 15 residues. CDR3 sequence: CASSLGLAGYNEQFF. The CDR3 DNA is TGTGCCAGCAGCTTAGGGCTAGCGGGCTACAATGAGCAGTTCTTC. The full variable domain, its missing parts supplied by reference TRBV11-1 and TRBJ2-1, is EAEVAQSPRYKITEKSQAVAFWCDPISGHATLYWYRQILGQGPELLVQFQDESVVDDSQLPKDRFSAERLKGVDSTLKIQPAELGDSAMYLCASSLGLAGYNEQFFGPGTRLTVL.

Only a few counts were recorded for this clone. The chain carries TRBV10-3 and TRBJ1-5, with 10 bases matching TRBD1. Unmatched junction bases numbered 8, after V lost 0 bases and J lost 0 bases. Germline loops: CDR1 ENHRY, CDR2 SYGVKD. This CDR3 contains 19 residues. DNA for the CDR3: TGTGCCATCAGTGAGTCTTGGGGACAGGGGAAGGATAGCAATCAGCCCCAGCATTTT. This gives the protein CAISESWGQGKDSNQPQHF.

This clone was detected only once. The chain has TRBV19 and TRBJ1-2, with 7 bases matching TRBD1. Germline trimming cut 5 bases from V and 8 bases from J; bases unmatched to any gene: 11. The germline V gene has CDR1 LNHDA and CDR2 SQIVND (reference sequence). The CDR3 spans 14 residues. CDR3 nucleotides: TGTGCCAGTAGTCTTCGAGGGGGCGCGACCGGCTACACCTTC. As protein: CASSLRGGATGYTF.

V usage is TRBV4-1 and J usage is TRBJ2-2; D possibly corresponds to TRBD2 (5 bases). Trimming stripped 1 base from V and 9 bases from J, with 15 bases between. The CDR3 loop spans 15 amino acids. CDR1 is MGHRA, CDR2 YSYEKL, per germline. CDR3 amino acids: CASSQGESRHRELFF. The CDR3 nucleotides read TGCGCCAGCAGCCAAGGGGAGTCTAGGCACAGGGAGCTGTTTTTT.

This chain joins TRBV4-1 and TRBJ1-6, with 7 bases aligning to TRBD1. V lost 1 base and J lost 9; bases outside the gene matches: 9. Germline V gives CDR1 MGHRA, CDR2 YSYEKL. The CDR3 extends over 16 amino acids. This CDR3 is CASSQGWGQTASPLHF. CDR3 coding DNA: TGCGCCAGCAGCCAAGGCTGGGGACAGACCGCTTCACCCCTCCACTTT.

This clone was recorded only once. The J gene is TRBJ1-5, the V gene TRBV7-9; 7 positions agree with TRBD1. Germline V gene data show CDR1 as SEHNR and CDR2 as FQNEAQ (reference sequence). V dropped 3 bases and J dropped 5; count of bases not matched to a gene: 7. There are 15 residues in the CDR3. In DNA form, the CDR3 reads TGTGCCAGCAGCTTGACAGGGTGGAGTGATCAGCCCCAGCATTTT. Translating gives CASSLTGWSDQPQHF.

The chain links TRBV2 to TRBJ1-1; perhaps TRBD1 as D (6 bases). Looked up from germline, CDR1 is SNHLY and CDR2 is FYNNEI. CDR3 length: 14 amino acids. Trimming removed 6 bases from V and 6 bases from J, with 17 bases in between. The CDR3 DNA reads as TGTGCCAGCAGCCTGGGGGCAGGGAGGGCTGAAGCTTTCTTT. It encodes CASSLGAGRAEAFF.

This sequence joins TRBV11-3 and TRBJ2-1; 8 bases line up with TRBD2. Germline V gene sequence: CDR1 SGHNT, CDR2 YENEEA. This CDR3 is built from 15 residues. V was clipped by 9 bases and J by 4 bases; unmatched bases: 11. The CDR3 DNA sequence: TGTGCCAGTTCCCCCGGGGGGGCGGCGTACAATGAGCAGTTCTTC. This encodes CASSPGGAAYNEQFF.

This clone showed up just once. The chain is built from TRBV5-1 and TRBJ2-5; 8 positions match TRBD1. This CDR3 has 16 amino acids. The germline CDR1 and CDR2 sequences are SGHRS and YFSETQ. The V gene end was trimmed by 0 bases and the J gene end by 1 base; junction bases not matched to a gene: 5. CDR3 coding DNA: TGCGCCAGCAGCTTGGTTGGACAGGGAGCCCAAGAGACCCAGTACTTC. Residues: CASSLVGQGAQETQYF.

This sequence joins TRBV4-1 and TRBJ1-2; D remains unclear. The length of the CDR3 is 15 residues. Germline assignment: CDR1 MGHRA and CDR2 YSYEKL. Trimming cost V 0 bases and J 7 bases, with 15 bases left between them. This chain's CDR3 is CASSQDKARFGGYTF. CDR3 sequence (DNA): TGCGCCAGCAGCCAAGATAAGGCGCGGTTCGGTGGCTACACCTTC.

With regard to this clone: Germline and junction disagree at one end, which may indicate a read error. The chain links TRBV7-9 to TRBJ2-3; 11 bases align to TRBD2. CDR1 is SEHNR and CDR2 is FQNEAQ in the germline V gene (reference sequence). This CDR3 is built from 17 residues. CDR3 residues: CSSSLWVRTSGTDTQYF. CDR3 coding DNA: TGTTCCAGCAGCTTATGGGTCCGGACTAGCGGGACAGATACGCAGTATTTT.

CDR3 sequence (DNA): TGTGCCAGCAGCTCCCTCCGGCAGGGAAATATCAACCGTCATCGTGGCTACACCTTC. Residues: CASSSLRQGNINRHRGYTF. The V call is TRBV11-2, the J call TRBJ1-2; possible D gene TRBD1, 5 bases. Trimming removed 4 bases from V and 7 bases from J, with 31 bases in between. The CDR3 is 19 amino acids. Germline CDR1 is SGHAT and CDR2 is FQNNGV.

This clone was seen just once. The chain recombines TRBV7-9 with TRBJ2-3, with D possibly being TRBD1 (7 bases). CDR1 SEHNR and CDR2 FQNEAQ come from the germline V gene (reference sequence). This CDR3 is built from 16 residues. Trimming took 5 bases from V and 2 from J, leaving 17 bases between them. The CDR3 loop is CASSPRGTAATDTQYF. The CDR3 nucleotides are TGTGCCAGCAGCCCCCGCGGGACAGCCGCCACAGATACGCAGTATTTT.

This clone has just a few counts. The genes are TRBV5-4 and TRBJ2-1, with 8 bases lining up with TRBD2. Germline V gene data show CDR1 as SGHNT and CDR2 as YYREEE (reference sequence). The V segment lost 5 bases and the J segment 4 bases; nucleotides outside the gene matches: 8. The CDR3 is 15 amino acids. The CDR3 sequence: CASRFTSGAYNEQFF. The DNA of the CDR3 is TGTGCCAGCAGGTTTACTAGCGGAGCTTACAATGAGCAGTTCTTC.

The rearrangement links TRBV6-4 to TRBJ2-1; 8 bases fit TRBD2. The germline V gene encodes CDR1 MRHNA and CDR2 SNTAGT. The CDR3 is made up of 17 amino acids. V shed 6 bases and J 7 bases; nucleotides not matched to a gene: 17. The CDR3 nucleotides are TGTGCCAGCAGCCACTCGGTGTCCGGGGGGGGGAGAAATGAGCAGTTCTTC. Amino acids: CASSHSVSGGGRNEQFF.

V gene TRBV11-1 combines with J gene TRBJ2-3, with D perhaps matching TRBD1 (5 bases). The CDR3 consists of 14 residues. V shed 3 bases and J shed 4 bases, with 11 bases lying between them. Germline V gene sequence: CDR1 SGHAT, CDR2 FQDESV (reference sequence). The CDR3 sequence is CASSFSRVPDTQYF. The CDR3 DNA reads as TGTGCCAGCAGCTTCAGCAGGGTTCCAGATACGCAGTATTTT.

The rearrangement links TRBV15 to TRBJ2-7; 7 bases are shared with TRBD1. Per germline, CDR1 LNHNV and CDR2 YYDKDF (reference sequence). CDR3 length equals 16 residues. The J segment lost 5 bases and the V segment lost 3 bases, leaving 13 bases of the junction unmatched. CDR3 region: CATSRVITGAGNEQYF. The DNA for the CDR3 is TGTGCCACCAGCAGGGTTATAACAGGGGCAGGGAACGAGCAGTACTTC.

This clone has a handful of counts. The chain is built from TRBV25-1 and TRBJ2-7, with TRBD1 identical over 7 bases. The CDR3 consists of 16 residues. The V gene's germline CDR1 is MGHDK and CDR2 SYGVNS. Trimming removed 5 bases from V and 3 bases from J; junction bases left unmatched: 13. CDR3 loop: CASSPYVGRGSYEQYF. CDR3 DNA sequence: TGTGCCAGCAGTCCCTACGTGGGCAGGGGGAGCTACGAGCAGTACTTC.

The gene calls are TRBV5-1 and TRBJ1-2; tentative D call: TRBD1 (5 bases). The CDR3 is 14 amino acids. The V end lost 0 bases, the J end lost 4 bases, and 10 bases lay between the germline ends. Germline V gives CDR1 SGHRS, CDR2 YFSETQ. CDR3 coding DNA: TGCGCCAGCAGCTTGGCCTTGGGACTCTATGGCTACACCTTC. The encoded protein is CASSLALGLYGYTF.

This clone showed up just once. The genes are TRBV5-8 and TRBJ2-5; TRBD2 might be the D (7 bases). The germline CDR1 and CDR2 sequences are SGHTS and YDEGEE. The length of the CDR3 is 14 residues. Trimming took 7 bases from V and 3 from J, leaving 16 bases between them. The CDR3: CASGRADSKETQYF. The CDR3 DNA follows: TGTGCCAGCGGGAGGGCGGACAGTAAAGAGACCCAGTACTTC.